A selection of T cell receptor beta chains follows, all from one sample in a study of cytomegalovirus exposure and HLA in healthy donors. Using immunoSEQ multiplex PCR, the repertoire was profiled, and TCRdb retains in-frame clones only, with some absent. The sample holds roughly 130,000 clones, about 74% seen once. The source material was PBMCs. These receptor sequences come from a man aged 18 to 29 in good health and CMV-seropositive. CDR3s include the opening cysteine and the closing phenylalanine or tryptophan. D genes are given only for firm matches. The size of a clone is reported for some rows only, either as once, few or many, or as a class for expanded clones.

TRBJ1-2 TRBV2 few . TGTGCCAGCAGTACCGGCTATGGCTACACCTTC CASSTGYGYTF
TRBJ1-1 TRBV9 . . TGTGCCAGCAGCGTATCCGGTGGGAACACTGAAGCTTTCTTT CASSVSGGNTEAFF
TRBJ2-2 TRBV4-3 . TRBD1 TGCGCCAGCAGCCAAGGAAGCCAGGGGGCGAACACCGGGGAGCTGTTTTTT CASSQGSQGANTGELFF
TRBJ1-5 TRBV5-1 . . TGCGCCAGCAGCTTGGCCCCTGCAGGGGCCGGTCAGCCCCAGCATTTT CASSLAPAGAGQPQHF
TRBJ1-2 TRBV2 . . TGTGCCAGTGGGGGCAGGGACTATGGCTACACCTTC CASGGRDYGYTF
TRBJ1-5 TRBV6-5 once TRBD1 TGTGCCAGCAGCCCGACAGGGAATAGCAATCAGCCCCAGCATTTT CASSPTGNSNQPQHF
TRBJ2-7 TRBV7-2 few . TGTGCCAGCAGCCGAGTGGGACAAGGGCCCAACGAGCAGTACTTC CASSRVGQGPNEQYF
TRBJ2-1 TRBV25-1 . . TGTGCCAGCAGCCTCGCAGGGAATCGCAATGAGCAGTTCTTC CASSLAGNRNEQFF
TRBJ2-5 TRBV6-1 . TRBD1 TGTGCCAGCAGTGAAGGGACAGGGCAAGAGACCCAGTACTTC CASSEGTGQETQYF
TRBJ1-2 TRBV5-4 . TRBD1 TGTGCCAGCAGCCCGGGACAGGAAATCTATGGCTACACCTTC CASSPGQEIYGYTF